This T cell receptor (beta chain) is drawn from a study of blood T cell repertoires in COVID-19. Background on the study: Donors in the United States, Italy and Spain gave samples during acute or convalescent COVID-19. In each case, the material was cDNA or gDNA derived from T cells, B-cell-depleted T cells, or PBMCs.

This clone showed up just once. The authors' processing: Quantification of nucleated cells was approximated via reference gene primer amplification. Generated by immunoSEQ multiplex PCR, the TCRdb table keeps only in-frame clones and is missing some. The DNA gave D and trimming, while V, J and clone size come from that table. Of roughly 140,000 clones listed, around 87% were seen once; the top ten hold about 4.6%. Germline CDR1 and CDR2: MNHEY and SVGEGT. The CDR3 sequence is 15 residues long. Between the trimmed V and J ends, which lost 0 bases and 0 bases, there was a span of 9 bases. Sequencing was performed on peripheral blood. V gene TRBV6-2 or TRBV6-3 combines with J gene TRBJ2-7, with D possibly TRBD1 on 5 matching bases. The receptor comes from an older woman with active or convalescent COVID-19. CDR3 coding DNA: TGTGCCAGCAGTTACTCTACAGGCACCTCCTACGAGCAGTACTTC. Protein product: CASSYSTGTSYEQYF.